A single sample gave rise to the 30 T cell receptor beta chains below, sequenced in a study of OX40 agonist ivuxolimab in advanced cancers. Only in-frame clones appear in the TCRdb table, and some are missing; sequencing was by immunoSEQ multiplex PCR. In the table there are tens of thousands of clones, around 85% of which are singletons. Here the sequenced sample was CD4+ or CD8+ T cells sorted from blood, taken in a trial of the OX40 agonist ivuxolimab. The receptors were gathered from an adult with an advanced solid tumor such as melanoma, head and neck, liver or kidney cancer.

J is TRBJ2-3 and V is TRBV7-6, with a tentative D call TRBD2 (5 bases). This CDR3 spans 16 amino acids. From germline, CDR1 is SGHVS and CDR2 FNYEAQ. The V end was cut by 5 bases, the J end by 1 base, with 16 bases between. The CDR3 region is CASSPRTLIGTDTQYF. CDR3 in DNA: TGTGCCAGCAGCCCGCGGACTTTGATCGGCACAGATACGCAGTATTTT.

The chain couples TRBV7-2 to TRBJ2-1; TRBD2 matches at 11 bases. V shed 1 base, J shed 9 bases, and the junction held 5 bases outside the gene matches. The germline CDR1 and CDR2 sequences are SGHTA and FQGNSA. This CDR3 contains 15 residues. CDR3 sequence reads: CASSLVSGGAGEQFF. The CDR3 bases are TGTGCCAGCAGCTTAGTTAGCGGGGGGGCGGGTGAGCAGTTCTTC.

This chain links TRBV5-1 with TRBJ1-4, with 7 bases fitting TRBD1. The ends lost 4 bases at V and 3 bases at J; junction bases unmatched: 6. Germline lookup yields CDR1 SGHRS and CDR2 YFSETQ. This CDR3 region has 15 residues. This CDR3 reads CASSLLGTANEKLFF. CDR3 bases: TGCGCCAGCAGCCTCCTCGGGACAGCTAATGAAAAACTGTTTTTT.

A single count supports this clone. This chain links TRBV7-3 with TRBJ1-2, with a possible D match to TRBD1 (5 bases). Trimming took 2 bases from V and 3 from J, leaving 10 bases between them. The germline V gene encodes CDR1 SGHTA and CDR2 FQGTGA. This CDR3 has 14 amino acids. CDR3 region: CASSLSSRDYGYTF. The CDR3, as DNA: TGTGCCAGCAGCTTATCCTCCAGGGACTATGGCTACACCTTC.

The chain uses TRBV25-1 and TRBJ1-2; TRBD1 matches at 7 bases. The CDR3 consists of 13 residues. Germline lookup yields CDR1 MGHDK and CDR2 SYGVNS. The V and J ends lost 4 bases and 3 bases, in that order; junction bases with no gene match: 2. The CDR3 nucleotides read TGTGCCAGCAGTGTCGACAGGGACTATGGCTACACCTTC. The encoded protein is CASSVDRDYGYTF.

V is TRBV6-1 and J is TRBJ2-5; 14 bases agree with TRBD2. Germline CDR1 is MNHNS and CDR2 is SASEGT. The junction had 11 bases not matched to a gene; V was cut back by 3 bases and J by 5 bases. This CDR3 spans 18 amino acids. In DNA form, the CDR3 reads TGTGCCAGCAGTGAGGGAGTCCCGGGACTAGCGGGAGTGGAGACCCAGTACTTC. This sequence encodes CASSEGVPGLAGVETQYF.

The V call is TRBV2, the J call TRBJ2-1; 9 positions match TRBD2. Germline values: CDR1 SNHLY, CDR2 FYNNEI. The trim removed 7 bases at V and 6 bases at J, leaving 10 bases unmatched. This CDR3 has 15 residues. The CDR3 bases are TGTGCCAGCACCCAGGGACTAGCTGGTTTCAATGAGCAGTTCTTC. Its protein product is CASTQGLAGFNEQFF.

The gene calls are TRBV7-6 and TRBJ1-2; tentative D call: TRBD1 (6 bases). The V and J ends lost 1 base and 2 bases respectively, with 11 bases between them. This CDR3 region has 15 residues. Germline V gene sequence: CDR1 SGHVS, CDR2 FNYEAQ. DNA for the CDR3: TGTGCCAGCAGCTTAGGGCAGGGGCCGAACTATGGCTACACCTTC. Protein: CASSLGQGPNYGYTF. The full variable domain, rest sourced from reference TRBV7-6 and TRBJ1-2, is GAGVSQSPRYKVTKRGQDVALRCDPISGHVSLYWYRQALGQGPEFLTYFNYEAQQDKSGLPNDRFSAERPEGSISTLTIQRTEQRDSAMYRCASSLGQGPNYGYTFGSGTRLTVV.

Details on this clone: Since a much larger clone is just one base distant, this may be a read error. The chain links TRBV15 to TRBJ2-1; D is possibly TRBD2 (7 bases). The CDR3 spans 17 residues. CDR1 is LNHNV, CDR2 YYDKDF, per germline (reference sequence). Here the CDR3 reads CATGRDDGGGPYNEQFF. The CDR3 DNA reads as TGTGCCACCGGCAGAGATGATGGGGGGGGCCCCTACAATGAGCAGTTCTTC.

In nucleotides, the CDR3 is TGTGCCAGCAGTTTAGAGTGGCAATCGCAGTTCTTC. Translating gives CASSLEWQSQFF. This sequence joins TRBV28 and TRBJ2-1; D call uncertain. CDR1 is MDHEN, CDR2 SYDVKM, per germline. Trimming pared 2 bases from V and 12 bases from J, leaving 11 bases between. The CDR3 loop spans 12 amino acids. Complete variable domain (other parts from reference TRBV28 and TRBJ2-1): DVKVTQSSRYLVKRTGEKVFLECVQDMDHENMFWYRQDPGLGLRLIYFSYDVKMKEKGDIPEGYSVSREKKERFSLILESASTNQTSMYLCASSLEWQSQFFGPGTRLTVL.

CDR3 DNA sequence: TGCGCCAGCAGCGACAGGACTAGCGGGAGCTCGAACACCGGGGAGCTGTTTTTT. Translating gives CASSDRTSGSSNTGELFF. This chain connects TRBV5-1 to TRBJ2-2; 13 bases align to TRBD2. The trim removed 4 bases at V and 0 bases at J, leaving 6 bases unmatched. The germline V gene has CDR1 SGHRS and CDR2 YFSETQ. The length of the CDR3 is 18 residues. Combining the CDR3 with reference TRBV5-1 and TRBJ2-2 gives the whole variable domain KAGVTQTPRYLIKTRGQQVTLSCSPISGHRSVSWYQQTPGQGLQFLFEYFSETQRNKGNFPGRFSGRQFSNSRSEMNVSTLELGDSALYLCASSDRTSGSSNTGELFFGEGSRLTVL.

The chain couples TRBV15 to TRBJ2-3; TRBD1 matches 7 bases. The CDR3 extends over 13 amino acids. The V segment lost 9 bases and the J segment 2 bases; nucleotides outside the gene matches: 5. Germline V gene sequence: CDR1 LNHNV, CDR2 YYDKDF (reference sequence). The DNA for the CDR3 is TGTGCCACACAGACAGGGCCCACAGATACGCAGTATTTT. Protein: CATQTGPTDTQYF.

This clone occurred once. The genes are TRBV14 and TRBJ2-3; D gene unclear. Germline CDR1 SGHDN, CDR2 FVKESK. The ends were cut back, 4 bases at V and 2 bases at J, with 13 bases in the middle. The CDR3 has 15 amino acids. The CDR3 sequence: CASSRRSSFTDTQYF. CDR3 coding DNA: TGTGCCAGCAGCCGGCGGAGCTCCTTCACAGATACGCAGTATTTT.

V is TRBV7-1 and J is TRBJ1-2; D is ambiguous. TRBV7-1 is known as an ORF, though its function is uncertain. Trimming took 6 bases from V and 8 from J, leaving 13 bases between them. There are 12 residues in the CDR3. The CDR3 nucleotides read TGTGCCAGCAGTTTAGAAAAGGAAGGCTACACCTTC. Translation gives CASSLEKEGYTF.

The chain recombines TRBV15 with TRBJ1-2; TRBD1 agrees at 8 bases. This CDR3 contains 15 residues. The junction had 6 bases not matched to a gene; V was cut back by 4 bases and J by 2 bases. Germline values: CDR1 LNHNV, CDR2 YYDKDF (reference sequence). The CDR3 sequence: CATSTRTGSNYGYTF. The CDR3 nucleotides are TGTGCCACCAGCACGCGGACAGGGTCGAACTATGGCTACACCTTC.

This sequence joins TRBV6-6 and TRBJ2-1; D is unclear. CDR3 size: 10 residues. The germline CDR1 and CDR2 sequences are MNHNY and SVGAGI (reference sequence). V gave up 8 bases and J gave up 9 bases, with 8 bases separating them. The CDR3 is CASGLSEQFF. The CDR3 DNA is TGTGCCAGCGGATTGAGTGAGCAGTTCTTC.

This clone was detected a few times. The chain uses TRBV28 and TRBJ2-4; D perhaps matches TRBD1 (6 bases). The CDR3 has 12 amino acids. Germline CDR1 MDHEN, CDR2 SYDVKM. V was pared by 6 bases and J by 4 bases, with 7 bases between. The chain's CDR3 is CASRTGKNIQYF. DNA for the CDR3: TGTGCCAGCAGAACAGGGAAAAACATTCAGTACTTC.

The table lists this clone with a few counts. The V gene is TRBV5-1, the J gene TRBJ2-1, with 10 bases fitting TRBD1. Trimming at V came to 3 bases and at J to 4 bases, leaving 7 bases not matched to a gene. The CDR3 has 16 amino acids. Per germline, CDR1 SGHRS and CDR2 YFSETQ. This CDR3 is CASSWGTGVRYNEQFF. CDR3 nucleotide sequence: TGCGCCAGCAGCTGGGGGACAGGGGTGCGATACAATGAGCAGTTCTTC.

The gene calls are TRBV7-2 and TRBJ1-1; D possibly corresponds to TRBD1 (5 bases). Germline lookup yields CDR1 SGHTA and CDR2 FQGNSA. The CDR3 length is 14 residues. Trimming took off 4 bases at V and 4 bases at J, with 13 bases between the two ends. The CDR3 spells CASSSIPGITEAFF. CDR3 DNA: TGTGCCAGCAGCTCCATACCAGGGATCACTGAAGCTTTCTTT.

The J gene is TRBJ2-7, the V gene TRBV29-1; D is perhaps TRBD1 (6 bases). CDR1 and CDR2 (germline): SQVTM, ANQGSEA. The length of the CDR3 is 13 residues. Trimming took off 4 bases at V and 2 bases at J, with 12 bases between the two ends. CDR3 amino acids: CSVGGDIPYEQYF. The CDR3, as DNA: TGCAGCGTTGGTGGGGACATCCCCTACGAGCAGTACTTC.

This clone was observed a few times. Different DNA sequences within this sample yield the same CDR3. CDR3 amino acids: CSVASTGPGANVLTF. In nucleotides, the CDR3 is TGCAGCGTCGCCTCGACGGGCCCTGGGGCCAACGTCCTGACTTTC. The chain uses TRBV29-1 and TRBJ2-6; no reliable D call. The CDR3 loop spans 15 amino acids. Between the trimmed V and J ends, which lost 6 bases and 2 bases, there was a span of 14 bases. From germline, CDR1 is SQVTM and CDR2 ANQGSEA.

V is TRBV18 and J is TRBJ2-1, with a tentative D call TRBD1 (6 bases). Germline lookup yields CDR1 KGHSH and CDR2 LQKENI. Trimming left V 6 bases short and J 9 bases short, with 12 bases between. There are 12 residues in the CDR3. The CDR3 nucleotides read TGTGCCAGCTCGCTTACAGGGTTTGAGCAGTTCTTC. It translates to CASSLTGFEQFF.

The CDR3 DNA is TGTGCCAGCTCACCACGGATAGCGGGGGACAATGAGCAGTTCTTC. Amino acid sequence: CASSPRIAGDNEQFF. The V call is TRBV18, the J call TRBJ2-1; 9 bases fit TRBD2. J lost 5 bases, V lost 1 base, and 3 bases had no gene match. This CDR3 comprises 15 residues. CDR1 is KGHSH, CDR2 LQKENI, per germline. The full variable domain, completed using reference TRBV18 and TRBJ2-1, is NAGVMQNPRHLVRRRGQEARLRCSPMKGHSHVYWYRQLPEEGLKFMVYLQKENIIDESGMPKERFSAEFPKEGPSILRIQQVVRGDSAAYFCASSPRIAGDNEQFFGPGTRLTVL.

In this sample, this clone turned up a few times. The rearrangement links TRBV4-2 to TRBJ2-2, with TRBD1 as a possible D gene (5 bases). Trimming removed 9 bases at V and 8 bases at J, with 13 bases between. Germline CDR1 and CDR2: LGHNA and YNFKEQ. The CDR3 contains 12 residues. The CDR3 DNA sequence: TGTGCCAGTGGGGCGAGCACTGGGGAGCTGTTTTTT. It yields the protein CASGASTGELFF.

The chain couples TRBV5-1 to TRBJ2-2; 8 bases match TRBD1. J was trimmed by 5 bases and V by 6 bases; bases with no gene match: 9. The germline CDR1 and CDR2 sequences are SGHRS and YFSETQ. The CDR3 is 15 residues long. The CDR3 sequence is CASTRETGVTGELFF. The CDR3, as DNA: TGCGCCAGCACCCGGGAGACAGGGGTAACCGGGGAGCTGTTTTTT.

The chain recombines TRBV7-9 with TRBJ1-2; 8 nucleotides line up with TRBD1. Looked up from germline, CDR1 is SEHNR and CDR2 is FQNEAQ (reference sequence). V dropped 5 bases and J dropped 12; count of bases not matched to a gene: 20. The CDR3 is 16 amino acids. The CDR3 sequence: CASSPTGAPGGDGDTF. The CDR3 DNA is TGTGCCAGCAGCCCGACAGGGGCCCCGGGGGGCGATGGGGACACCTTC.

CDR3 protein: CASSILGGGNYGYTF. The CDR3 DNA is TGCGCCAGCAGCATCCTCGGGGGAGGTAACTATGGCTACACCTTC. The V and J genes are TRBV5-1 and TRBJ1-2, with D possibly TRBD1 on 5 matching bases. CDR1 SGHRS and CDR2 YFSETQ come from the germline V gene. This CDR3 comprises 15 residues. V lost 4 bases, J lost 1 base, and 14 bases lay in between.

The genes are TRBV27 and TRBJ2-1; D is perhaps TRBD1 (6 bases). Trimming stripped 4 bases from V and 5 bases from J, with 12 bases between. The CDR3 contains 14 residues. Germline assignment: CDR1 MNHEY and CDR2 SMNVEV (reference sequence). The CDR3 sequence is CASSSTTGNNEQFF. The CDR3 bases are TGTGCCAGCAGTTCAACCACAGGGAACAATGAGCAGTTCTTC.

As DNA, the CDR3 is TGTGCCAGCTCACCTGAATCAGGGTTCCAAGAGACCCAGTACTTC. It codes for CASSPESGFQETQYF. The V call is TRBV18, the J call TRBJ2-5; D possibly corresponds to TRBD1 (5 bases). This CDR3 has 15 residues. Germline V gene sequence: CDR1 KGHSH, CDR2 LQKENI. With 3 bases removed from V and 1 base from J, the gap between germline ends came to 12 bases.

This chain connects TRBV4-1 to TRBJ2-3, with TRBD2 as a possible D gene (5 bases). Trimming took off 4 bases at V and 0 bases at J, with 17 bases between the two ends. Germline V gives CDR1 MGHRA, CDR2 YSYEKL. This CDR3 is built from 17 residues. The CDR3 loop is CASSPLGGPGSTDTQYF. The CDR3 DNA is TGCGCCAGCAGCCCTCTCGGCGGGCCGGGAAGCACAGATACGCAGTATTTT.